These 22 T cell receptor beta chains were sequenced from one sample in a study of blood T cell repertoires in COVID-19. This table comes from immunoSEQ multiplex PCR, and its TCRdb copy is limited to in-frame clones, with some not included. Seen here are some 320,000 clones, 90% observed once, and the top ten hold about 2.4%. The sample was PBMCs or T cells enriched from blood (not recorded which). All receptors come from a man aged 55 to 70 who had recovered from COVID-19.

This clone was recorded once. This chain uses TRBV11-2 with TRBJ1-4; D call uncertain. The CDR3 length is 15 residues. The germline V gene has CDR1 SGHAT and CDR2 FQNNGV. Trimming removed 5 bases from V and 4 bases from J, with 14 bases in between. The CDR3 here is CASSPAAAGNEKLFF. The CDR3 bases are TGTGCCAGCAGCCCCGCGGCGGCGGGTAATGAAAAACTGTTTTTT.

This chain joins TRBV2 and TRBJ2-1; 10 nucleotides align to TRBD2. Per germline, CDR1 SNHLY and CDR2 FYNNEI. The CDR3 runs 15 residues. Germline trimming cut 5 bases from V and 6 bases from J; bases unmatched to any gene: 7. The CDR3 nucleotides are TGTGCCAGCAGTACCCGGGTAGCGGGGGGCAATGAGCAGTTCTTC. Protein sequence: CASSTRVAGGNEQFF. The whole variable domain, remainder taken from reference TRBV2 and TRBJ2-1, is EPEVTQTPSHQVTQMGQEVILRCVPISNHLYFYWYRQILGQKVEFLVSFYNNEISEKSEIFDDQFSVERPDGSNFTLKIRSTKLEDSAMYFCASSTRVAGGNEQFFGPGTRLTVL.

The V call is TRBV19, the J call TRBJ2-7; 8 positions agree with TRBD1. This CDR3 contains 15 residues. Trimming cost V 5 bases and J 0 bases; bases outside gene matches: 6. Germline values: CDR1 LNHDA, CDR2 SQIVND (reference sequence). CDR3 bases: TGTGCCAGTAGTCCGGACAGGGAACTCTCCTACGAGCAGTACTTC. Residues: CASSPDRELSYEQYF.

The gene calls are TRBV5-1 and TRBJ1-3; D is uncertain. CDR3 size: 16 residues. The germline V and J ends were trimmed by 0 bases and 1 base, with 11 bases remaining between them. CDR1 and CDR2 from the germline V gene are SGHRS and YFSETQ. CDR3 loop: CASSLASGTSGNTIYF. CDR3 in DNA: TGCGCCAGCAGCTTGGCCAGCGGAACATCTGGAAACACCATATATTTT.

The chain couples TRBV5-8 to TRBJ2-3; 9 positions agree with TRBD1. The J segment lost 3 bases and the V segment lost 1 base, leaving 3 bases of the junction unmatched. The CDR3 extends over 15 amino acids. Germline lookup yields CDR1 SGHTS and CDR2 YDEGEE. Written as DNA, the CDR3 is TGTGCCAGCAGCTTGAGGACAGGGGTGACAGATACGCAGTATTTT. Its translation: CASSLRTGVTDTQYF.

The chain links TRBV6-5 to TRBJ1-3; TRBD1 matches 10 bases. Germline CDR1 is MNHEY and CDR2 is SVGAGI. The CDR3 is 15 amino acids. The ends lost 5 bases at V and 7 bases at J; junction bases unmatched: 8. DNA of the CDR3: TGTGCCAGCAGTACCGGGACAGGGGTGGTGAACACCATATATTTT. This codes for CASSTGTGVVNTIYF.

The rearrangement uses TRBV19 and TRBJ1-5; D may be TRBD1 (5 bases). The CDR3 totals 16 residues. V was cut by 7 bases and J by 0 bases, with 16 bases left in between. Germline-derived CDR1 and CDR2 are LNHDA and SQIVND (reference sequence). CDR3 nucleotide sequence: TGTGCCAGTAATGGTGGACATTTATATAGCAATCAGCCCCAGCATTTT. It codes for CASNGGHLYSNQPQHF.

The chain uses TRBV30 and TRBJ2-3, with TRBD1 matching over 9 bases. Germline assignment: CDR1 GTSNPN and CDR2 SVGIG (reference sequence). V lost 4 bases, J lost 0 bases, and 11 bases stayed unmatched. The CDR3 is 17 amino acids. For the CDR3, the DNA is TGTGCCTGGACCGGGACAGGGCGAACAAGTAGCACAGATACGCAGTATTTT. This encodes CAWTGTGRTSSTDTQYF.

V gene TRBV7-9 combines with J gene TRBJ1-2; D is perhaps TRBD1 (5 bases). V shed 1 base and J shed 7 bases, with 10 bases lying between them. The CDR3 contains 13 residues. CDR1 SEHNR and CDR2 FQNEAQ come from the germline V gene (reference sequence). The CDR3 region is CASSLEGPGGYTF. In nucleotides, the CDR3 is TGTGCCAGCAGCTTAGAGGGGCCCGGTGGCTACACCTTC. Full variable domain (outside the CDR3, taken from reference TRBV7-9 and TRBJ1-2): DTGVSQNPRHKITKRGQNVTFRCDPISEHNRLYWYRQTLGQGPEFLTYFQNEAQLEKSRLLSDRFSAERPKGSFSTLEIQRTEQGDSAMYLCASSLEGPGGYTFGSGTRLTVV.

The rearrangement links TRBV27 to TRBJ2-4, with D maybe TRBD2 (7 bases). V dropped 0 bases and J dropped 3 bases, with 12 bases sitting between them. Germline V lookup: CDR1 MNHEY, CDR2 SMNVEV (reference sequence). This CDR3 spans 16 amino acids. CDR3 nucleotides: TGTGCCAGCAGTTTATCACCGGGGGGCGGCAAAAACATTCAGTACTTC. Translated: CASSLSPGGGKNIQYF.

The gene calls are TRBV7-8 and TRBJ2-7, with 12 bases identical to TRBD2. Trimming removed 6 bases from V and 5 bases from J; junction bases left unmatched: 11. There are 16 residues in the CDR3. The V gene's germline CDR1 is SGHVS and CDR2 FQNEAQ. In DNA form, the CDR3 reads TGTGCCAGCAGTCCGTCTAGCGGGAGGGACGTAAACGAGCAGTACTTC. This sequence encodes CASSPSSGRDVNEQYF.

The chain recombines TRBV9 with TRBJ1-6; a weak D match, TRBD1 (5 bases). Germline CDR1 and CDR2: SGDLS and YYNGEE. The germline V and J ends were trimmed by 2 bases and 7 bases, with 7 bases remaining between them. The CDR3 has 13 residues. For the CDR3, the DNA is TGTGCCAGCAGCGTCGACAGCAATTCACCCCTCCACTTT. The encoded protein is CASSVDSNSPLHF.

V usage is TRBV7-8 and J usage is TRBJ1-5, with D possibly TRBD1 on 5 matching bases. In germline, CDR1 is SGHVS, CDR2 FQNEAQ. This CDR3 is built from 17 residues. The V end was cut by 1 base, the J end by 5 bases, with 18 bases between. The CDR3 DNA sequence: TGTGCCAGCAGCTTAGATCCTTGGGGGGAGGACGATCAGCCCCAGCATTTT. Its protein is CASSLDPWGEDDQPQHF.

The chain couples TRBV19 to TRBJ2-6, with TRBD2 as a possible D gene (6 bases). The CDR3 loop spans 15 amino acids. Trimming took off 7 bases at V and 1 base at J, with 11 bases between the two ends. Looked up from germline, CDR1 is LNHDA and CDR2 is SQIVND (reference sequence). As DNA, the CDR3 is TGTGCCAGTAAGGGCCGGGGGTCTGGGGCCAACGTCCTGACTTTC. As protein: CASKGRGSGANVLTF.

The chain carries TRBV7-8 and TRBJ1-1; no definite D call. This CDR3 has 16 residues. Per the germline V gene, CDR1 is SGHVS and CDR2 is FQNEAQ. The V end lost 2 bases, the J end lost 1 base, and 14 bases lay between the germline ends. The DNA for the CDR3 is TGTGCCAGCAGCTTAATATTGGGCAGGCAGAACACTGAAGCTTTCTTT. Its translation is CASSLILGRQNTEAFF.

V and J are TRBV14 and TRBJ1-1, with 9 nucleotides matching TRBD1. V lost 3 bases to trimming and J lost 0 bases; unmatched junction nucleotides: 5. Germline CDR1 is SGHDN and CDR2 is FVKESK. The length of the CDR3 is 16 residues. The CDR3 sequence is CASSQGQGWVNTEAFF. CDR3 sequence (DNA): TGTGCCAGCAGCCAGGGACAGGGTTGGGTGAACACTGAAGCTTTCTTT.

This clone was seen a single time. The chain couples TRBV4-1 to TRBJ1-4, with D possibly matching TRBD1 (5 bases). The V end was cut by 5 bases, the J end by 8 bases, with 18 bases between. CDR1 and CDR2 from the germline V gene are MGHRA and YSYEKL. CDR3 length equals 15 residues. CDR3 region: CASSVHRSAREKLFF. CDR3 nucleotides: TGCGCCAGCAGCGTACACAGGTCGGCGAGGGAAAAACTGTTTTTT.

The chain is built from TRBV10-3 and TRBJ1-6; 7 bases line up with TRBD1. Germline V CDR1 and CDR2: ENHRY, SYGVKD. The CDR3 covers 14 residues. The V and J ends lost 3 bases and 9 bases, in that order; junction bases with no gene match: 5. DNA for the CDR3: TGTGCCATCAGTGATGACAGGGTGGCTTCACCCCTCCACTTT. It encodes CAISDDRVASPLHF.

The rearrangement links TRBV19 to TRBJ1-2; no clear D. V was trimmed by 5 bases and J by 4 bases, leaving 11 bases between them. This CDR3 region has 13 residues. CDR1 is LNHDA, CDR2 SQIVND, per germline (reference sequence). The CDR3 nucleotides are TGTGCCAGTAGTCCCTATGGAGGCTATGGCTACACCTTC. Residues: CASSPYGGYGYTF. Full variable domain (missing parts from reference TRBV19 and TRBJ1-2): DGGITQSPKYLFRKEGQNVTLSCEQNLNHDAMYWYRQDPGQGLRLIYYSQIVNDFQKGDIAEGYSVSREKKESFPLTVTSAQKNPTAFYLCASSPYGGYGYTFGSGTRLTVV.

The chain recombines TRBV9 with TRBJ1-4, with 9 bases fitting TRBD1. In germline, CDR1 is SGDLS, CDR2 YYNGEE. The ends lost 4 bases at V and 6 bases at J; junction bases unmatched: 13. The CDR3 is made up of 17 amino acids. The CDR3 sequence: CASSHRDRETPDEKLFF. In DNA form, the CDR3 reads TGTGCCAGCAGCCACCGGGACAGGGAGACGCCGGATGAAAAACTGTTTTTT.

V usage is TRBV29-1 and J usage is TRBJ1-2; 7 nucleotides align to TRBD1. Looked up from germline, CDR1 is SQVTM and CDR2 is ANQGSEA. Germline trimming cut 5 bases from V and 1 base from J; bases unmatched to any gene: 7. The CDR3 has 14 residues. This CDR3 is CSVSGGQDNYGYTF. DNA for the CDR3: TGCAGCGTTTCAGGGGGGCAGGATAACTATGGCTACACCTTC.

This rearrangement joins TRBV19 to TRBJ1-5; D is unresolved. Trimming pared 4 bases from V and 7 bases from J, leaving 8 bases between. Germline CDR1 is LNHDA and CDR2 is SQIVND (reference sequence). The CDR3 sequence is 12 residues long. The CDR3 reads CASSKRWQPQHF. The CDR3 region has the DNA TGTGCCAGTAGTAAGAGGTGGCAGCCCCAGCATTTT.